The clone carrying this TCR beta chain was counted between two and nine times. Its antigen is not identified. The sample originates from a study of CD4+ T cells in melanoma. Points from the study as a whole: CD8+ T cell, macrophage and B cell function reportedly correlated with neoantigen-specific CD4+ T cells.

TCRdb's table, derived via immunoSEQ multiplex PCR, lists solely in-frame clones and lacks some. The sample carries 8,500 to 10,000 clones, around 70% recorded once. The V segment lost 2 bases and the J segment 4 bases; nucleotides outside the gene matches: 6. CDR1 LGHNA and CDR2 YSLEER come from the germline V gene. This CDR3 is 15 amino acids long. The clonotype originates from a human donor with melanoma. J is TRBJ1-1 and V is TRBV4-3, with TRBD1 matching over 8 bases. The material sequenced was tumor tissue. CDR3 amino acids: CASSQPDRVSTEAFF. DNA of the CDR3: TGCGCCAGCAGCCAACCGGACAGGGTGAGCACTGAAGCTTTCTTT.